The 9 T cell receptor beta chains below come from one sample, sequenced in a study of blood T cells in healthy people across ages. Next came a second PCR, run for about 7 to 12 cycles, which used a sample-barcoded 5' primer along with a J-beta primer mix. Via MiXCR, TCRdb re-called the 5' RACE reads, giving one row per CDR3 protein. The table shows over 1,500,000 distinct CDR3 sequences, with 40% to 55% occurring only once. Sequencing input: blood. Receptors were obtained from a woman aged 40 to 50 in good health.

In its sample, this clonotype was seen a few times. V gene TRBV20-1 combines with J gene TRBJ2-7; D is possibly TRBD2 (5 bases). Trimming shortened V by 5 bases and J by 0 bases, and 17 bases separated the two germline ends. The CDR3 extends over 15 amino acids. Germline V CDR1 and CDR2: DFQATT, SNEGSKA (reference sequence). CDR3 region: CSAAIRPGSSYEQYF. In nucleotides, the CDR3 is TGCAGTGCTGCTATTAGACCTGGGAGCTCCTACGAGCAGTACTTC.

Note on this clonotype: At one of its ends the junction is not consistent with the germline gene, which may arise from a read error. The J gene is TRBJ2-3, the V gene TRBV24-1, with D perhaps TRBD1 (5 bases). This CDR3 contains 16 residues. Germline loops: CDR1 KGHDR, CDR2 SFDVKD. The CDR3 bases are TGTGCCACCAGTGATACACAGGAGCTCAGCACAGGTACGCAGTATTTT. It specifies CATSDTQELSTGTQYF.

This chain joins TRBV3-1 and TRBJ1-1; unclear D gene. Germline CDR1 reads LGHDT; CDR2 reads YNNKEL (reference sequence). With 7 bases removed from V and 2 bases from J, the gap between germline ends came to 14 bases. The CDR3 runs 14 residues. The CDR3 sequence is CASKISQDNTEAFF. The CDR3 DNA reads as TGTGCCAGCAAGATAAGTCAGGATAACACTGAAGCTTTCTTT.

This chain uses TRBV20-1 with TRBJ1-2, with D unclear. The CDR3 spans 12 residues. CDR1 is DFQATT and CDR2 is SNEGSKA in the germline V gene (reference sequence). Trimming removed 4 bases at V and 1 base at J, with 7 bases between. The DNA for the CDR3 is TGCAGTGCTACGCCAGATAACTATGGCTACACCTTC. As protein: CSATPDNYGYTF.

This clonotype was observed a handful of times. The V and J genes are TRBV14 and TRBJ2-5; 8 bases map to TRBD2. The J call may be wrong; the DNA end is better matched by TRBJ2-7. The CDR3 sequence is 15 residues long. Germline values: CDR1 SGHDN, CDR2 FVKESK. The DNA for the CDR3 is TGTGCCAGCAGCCTCCAGCGGGGGTATCAGTACGAGCAGTACTTC. Amino acid sequence: CASSLQRGYQYEQYF.

This clonotype was observed a few times. The gene calls are TRBV9 and TRBJ2-3, with 15 positions matching TRBD2. This CDR3 has 17 residues. Germline assignment: CDR1 SGDLS and CDR2 YYNGEE. V trimming: 3 bases; J trimming: 4 bases; junction bases outside the gene matches: 6. CDR3 sequence: CASSAGLAGGLSDTQYF. In DNA, the CDR3 is TGTGCCAGCAGCGCCGGACTAGCGGGGGGGTTGTCAGATACGCAGTATTTT.

The chain couples TRBV20-1 to TRBJ2-3, with D possibly matching TRBD1 (5 bases). The germline V gene has CDR1 DFQATT and CDR2 SNEGSKA (reference sequence). This CDR3 has 15 residues. V lost 2 bases and J 4 bases, leaving 16 bases between the germline ends. This CDR3 is CSARRGADGADTQYF. The CDR3 coding sequence is TGCAGTGCTAGACGTGGGGCCGACGGCGCAGATACGCAGTATTTT.

The genes are TRBV18 and TRBJ1-4; D not resolved. The germline V gene has CDR1 KGHSH and CDR2 LQKENI. The CDR3 length is 12 residues. The germline V and J ends were trimmed by 3 bases and 7 bases, with 6 bases remaining between them. CDR3 sequence: CASSPTAEKLFF. The CDR3 DNA sequence: TGTGCCAGCTCACCGACGGCTGAAAAACTGTTTTTT.

The J gene is TRBJ2-3, the V gene TRBV2; D possibly corresponds to TRBD2 (6 bases). Trimming removed 6 bases from V and 1 base from J, with 14 bases in between. This CDR3 is 15 amino acids long. Germline lookup yields CDR1 SNHLY and CDR2 FYNNEI. CDR3 bases: TGTGCCAGCAGCCCCTTTGCGGGGCGCACAGATACGCAGTATTTT. This codes for CASSPFAGRTDTQYF.